The 16 T cell receptor beta chains below all came from one sample that was sequenced in a study of blood T cell repertoires in COVID-19. Only in-frame clones appear in the TCRdb table, and some are missing; sequencing was by immunoSEQ multiplex PCR. The table shows hundreds of thousands of clones, with roughly 90% occurring only once. Material: peripheral blood. Receptors originate from a man between 60 and 70 years old who had recovered from COVID-19.

This chain links TRBV19 with TRBJ1-2, with TRBD1 as a possible D gene (6 bases). The germline V gene encodes CDR1 LNHDA and CDR2 SQIVND (reference sequence). Trimming removed 3 bases at V and 3 bases at J, with 8 bases between. The CDR3 spans 13 residues. The CDR3 bases are TGTGCCAGTAGTATGGACAGCTACTATGGCTACACCTTC. This encodes CASSMDSYYGYTF.

The chain combines TRBV28 with TRBJ1-6, with D possibly matching TRBD1 (5 bases). Trimming stripped 5 bases from V and 8 bases from J, with 19 bases between. Germline V gene sequence: CDR1 MDHEN, CDR2 SYDVKM. The CDR3 runs to 16 residues. CDR3 loop: CASSPTGAGRYSPLHF. CDR3 nucleotides: TGTGCCAGCAGTCCGACTGGGGCAGGAAGATATTCACCCCTCCACTTT.

The chain employs TRBV7-3 and TRBJ2-7; 7 bases align to TRBD1. The CDR3 is 13 amino acids. Per the germline V gene, CDR1 is SGHTA and CDR2 is FQGTGA. The trim removed 3 bases at V and 4 bases at J, leaving 3 bases unmatched. CDR3 sequence: CASSLTGRYEQYF. CDR3 sequence (DNA): TGTGCCAGCAGCTTGACAGGGAGATACGAGCAGTACTTC.

The genes are TRBV19 and TRBJ1-6; 7 positions match TRBD1. Per germline, CDR1 LNHDA and CDR2 SQIVND (reference sequence). The CDR3 contains 16 residues. Losses at the gene ends were 5 bases for V and 3 bases for J; bases not matched to a gene: 7. CDR3 protein: CASSARGRDYNSPLHF. CDR3 DNA: TGTGCCAGTAGTGCGAGGGGGCGGGACTATAATTCACCCCTCCACTTT.

This clone showed up just once. The chain uses TRBV18 and TRBJ2-7; 15 bases match TRBD2. Germline assignment: CDR1 KGHSH and CDR2 LQKENI. The CDR3 runs 18 residues. J gave up 1 base and V 4 bases, and 8 bases lay outside the gene matches. CDR3 in amino acids: CASSRPGLAGGRSYEQYF. CDR3 nucleotides: TGTGCCAGCTCACGACCGGGACTAGCGGGAGGTAGGTCCTACGAGCAGTACTTC.

V is TRBV1 and J is TRBJ1-5; TRBD1, the table's D call, lacks a check against the DNA. TRBV1 has pseudogene status. This CDR3 region has 14 residues. Here the CDR3 DNA reads TGCACCAGCAGCAAGGACAGGGGGTTGGGACCCCAGCATTTT. Protein sequence: CTSSKDRGLGPQHF.

The chain couples TRBV6-6 to TRBJ1-2; a weak D match, TRBD1 (6 bases). The germline V and J ends were trimmed by 5 bases and 6 bases, with 16 bases remaining between them. The CDR3 runs 14 residues. CDR1 and CDR2 from the germline V gene are MNHNY and SVGAGI (reference sequence). The CDR3 here is CASSASLGADGYTF. As DNA, the CDR3 is TGTGCCAGCAGTGCCTCCTTGGGGGCGGATGGCTACACCTTC.

The chain is built from TRBV6-5 and TRBJ1-1, with 10 nucleotides matching TRBD1. The CDR3 has 15 amino acids. Looked up from germline, CDR1 is MNHEY and CDR2 is SVGAGI. J lost 3 bases, V lost 4 bases, and 5 bases had no gene match. CDR3 bases: TGTGCCAGCAGTTGGGGACAGGGGAGGCACACTGAAGCTTTCTTT. It translates to CASSWGQGRHTEAFF.

J is TRBJ2-7 and V is TRBV6-6; 7 nucleotides line up with TRBD2. With 4 bases clipped from V and 2 bases from J, the junction kept 8 bases outside the gene matches. Germline V gene lookup returns CDR1 MNHNY and CDR2 SVGAGI (reference sequence). This CDR3 spans 15 amino acids. The CDR3 bases are TGTGCCAGCAGTTCCGGCGGGACTATAGCCTACGAGCAGTACTTC. This sequence encodes CASSSGGTIAYEQYF.

The J gene is TRBJ2-5, the V gene TRBV6-1; 9 bases line up with TRBD2. Germline assignment: CDR1 MNHNS and CDR2 SASEGT. This CDR3 contains 21 residues. With V trimmed by 1 base and J by 6 bases, 24 bases remained unmatched. This chain's CDR3 is CASSEEATVADSGSRRQTQYF. CDR3 nucleotides: TGTGCCAGCAGTGAAGAAGCTACGGTGGCAGATAGCGGGAGTAGGCGACAGACCCAGTACTTC.

This rearrangement joins TRBV9 to TRBJ2-5, with 7 bases matching TRBD2. The CDR3 is 12 amino acids. Per germline, CDR1 SGDLS and CDR2 YYNGEE. With 3 bases clipped from V and 4 bases from J, the junction kept 0 bases outside the gene matches. This chain's CDR3 is CASSGTRETQYF. The CDR3 DNA reads as TGTGCCAGCAGCGGGACTAGAGAGACCCAGTACTTC.

The count of this clone is one. This chain joins TRBV11-2 and TRBJ2-1, with 10 bases lining up with TRBD2. CDR3 size: 15 residues. The trim removed 5 bases at V and 5 bases at J, leaving 6 bases unmatched. Germline-derived CDR1 and CDR2 are SGHAT and FQNNGV. The chain's CDR3 is CASSVKSGGDNEQFF. DNA for the CDR3: TGTGCCAGCAGCGTTAAGAGCGGGGGGGACAATGAGCAGTTCTTC.

This chain links TRBV6-5 with TRBJ1-2; the D gene is possibly TRBD1 (6 bases). Trimming left V 10 bases short and J 4 bases short, with 16 bases between. The germline V gene encodes CDR1 MNHEY and CDR2 SVGAGI. This CDR3 has 13 amino acids. The DNA of the CDR3 is TGTGCCACCCAACAGGGTCGTGGCTATGGCTACACCTTC. Residues: CATQQGRGYGYTF.

The rearrangement joins TRBV7-2 to TRBJ2-6; 9 nucleotides match TRBD2. CDR3 length: 18 amino acids. The germline gives CDR1 SGHTA, CDR2 FQGNSA. V shed 2 bases, J shed 4 bases, and the junction held 9 bases outside the gene matches. The CDR3 DNA reads as TGTGCCAGCAGCTTACAATGGACTAGCGTTGCGGGGGCCAACGTCCTGACTTTC. Protein sequence: CASSLQWTSVAGANVLTF.

The V call is TRBV5-4, the J call TRBJ2-1; D possibly corresponds to TRBD1 (5 bases). The CDR3 runs 17 residues. Germline V gene sequence: CDR1 SGHNT, CDR2 YYREEE (reference sequence). Trimming left V 4 bases short and J 0 bases short, with 17 bases between. As DNA, the CDR3 is TGTGCCAGCAGCCCGGACATCAGCGCAATCTCCTACAATGAGCAGTTCTTC. It codes for CASSPDISAISYNEQFF.

The gene calls are TRBV25-1 and TRBJ2-7; 9 bases line up with TRBD1. CDR1 and CDR2 (germline): MGHDK, SYGVNS. The length of the CDR3 is 15 residues. J was trimmed by 1 base and V by 6 bases; bases with no gene match: 7. The CDR3 sequence is CASSMPGTGSYEQYF. The CDR3 DNA follows: TGTGCCAGCAGCATGCCCGGGACAGGGTCCTACGAGCAGTACTTC.